This entry describes one T cell receptor (beta chain). The data derive from a study of CD8 T cells in Susac syndrome. It was with random hexamers that 0.5 to 1 ug RNA was reverse transcribed. One entry per CDR3 protein results from TCRdb running MiXCR on the immunoSEQ multiplex PCR reads. The table lists some 150,000 distinct CDR3 sequences, 94% of them singletons. TCR beta was sequenced from blood CD8+ and CD4+ T cells. The CD8+ and CD4+ T cells were negatively isolated, with the TEMRA cells enriched by FACS. The V gene's germline CDR1 is LGHDT and CDR2 YNNKEL (reference sequence). The V gene end was trimmed by 0 bases and the J gene end by 0 bases; junction bases not matched to a gene: 5. The CDR3 totals 19 residues.

The rearrangement joins TRBV3-1 to TRBJ2-1, with 13 positions matching TRBD2. Input material: CD4+ T cells from PBMCs. The source of this sequence is a human donor in good health. The chain's CDR3 is CASSQDPRTSGSSYNEQFF. CDR3 bases: TGTGCCAGCAGCCAAGATCCGAGGACTAGCGGGAGCTCCTACAATGAGCAGTTCTTC.